The 3 T cell receptor beta chains given below trace back to one sample, sequenced in a study of OX40 agonist ivuxolimab in advanced cancers. The library was produced with the immunoSEQ multiplex PCR assay. TCRdb stores this immuneACCESS table with in-frame sequences only. Part of the clones is absent; in the studies checked, under half of the shortfall reflects unresolved V genes, and no reason is known for the rest. This sample gives about 62,000 clones in total; roughly 85% of them show up just once. The ten largest clones represent 3.5% to 4% of the sample. The sample in question was CD4+ or CD8+ T cells sorted from blood, obtained in a trial of the OX40 agonist ivuxolimab. Source of these receptors: an adult with an advanced solid tumor such as melanoma, head and neck, liver or kidney cancer.

This chain uses TRBV10-3 with TRBJ2-1; 10 nucleotides line up with TRBD1. Germline CDR1 ENHRY, CDR2 SYGVKD. With 3 bases clipped from V and 7 bases from J, the junction kept 12 bases outside the gene matches. The CDR3 sequence is 17 residues long. The CDR3 protein is CAISDLSRQGAKNEQFF. DNA for the CDR3: TGTGCCATCAGTGATCTCTCCCGACAGGGGGCAAAAAATGAGCAGTTCTTC.

The chain has TRBV9 and TRBJ2-3; tentative D call: TRBD1 (5 bases). Germline CDR1 is SGDLS and CDR2 is YYNGEE. The CDR3 consists of 15 residues. Trimming left V 2 bases short and J 2 bases short, with 12 bases between. CDR3 amino acids: CASSVVDRSTDTQYF. The DNA of the CDR3 is TGTGCCAGCAGCGTCGTTGACAGATCCACAGATACGCAGTATTTT.

This chain uses TRBV28 with TRBJ1-5, with 8 bases identical to TRBD1. This CDR3 contains 15 residues. V was clipped by 3 bases and J by 9 bases; unmatched bases: 10. CDR1 is MDHEN and CDR2 is SYDVKM in the germline V gene. CDR3 DNA: TGTGCCAGCAGTTTGGGACAGGCACCCAGAAGGCCCCAGCATTTT. Protein product: CASSLGQAPRRPQHF.